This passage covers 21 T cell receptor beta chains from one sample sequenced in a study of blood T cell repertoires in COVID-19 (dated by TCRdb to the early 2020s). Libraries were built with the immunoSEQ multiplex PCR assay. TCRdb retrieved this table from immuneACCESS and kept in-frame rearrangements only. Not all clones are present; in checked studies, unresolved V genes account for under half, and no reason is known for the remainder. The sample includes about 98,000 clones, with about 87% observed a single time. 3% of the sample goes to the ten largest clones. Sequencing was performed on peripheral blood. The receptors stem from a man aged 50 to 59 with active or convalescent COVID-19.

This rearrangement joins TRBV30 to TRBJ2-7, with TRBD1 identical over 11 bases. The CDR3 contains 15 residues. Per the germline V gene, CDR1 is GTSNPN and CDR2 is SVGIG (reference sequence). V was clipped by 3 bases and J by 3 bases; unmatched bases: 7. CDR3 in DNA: TGTGCCTGGAGGGGTGGACAGGGGGCCCGCTACGAGCAGTACTTC. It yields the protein CAWRGGQGARYEQYF.

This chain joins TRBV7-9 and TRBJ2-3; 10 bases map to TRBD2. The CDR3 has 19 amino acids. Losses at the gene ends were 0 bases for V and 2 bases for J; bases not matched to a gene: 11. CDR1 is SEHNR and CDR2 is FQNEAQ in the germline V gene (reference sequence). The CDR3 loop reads CASSLAQRSLAGATDTQYF. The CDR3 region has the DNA TGTGCCAGCAGCTTAGCGCAAAGGAGTCTAGCGGGGGCCACAGATACGCAGTATTTT. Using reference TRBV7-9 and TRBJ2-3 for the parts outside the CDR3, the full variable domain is DTGVSQNPRHKITKRGQNVTFRCDPISEHNRLYWYRQTLGQGPEFLTYFQNEAQLEKSRLLSDRFSAERPKGSFSTLEIQRTEQGDSAMYLCASSLAQRSLAGATDTQYFGPGTRLTVL.

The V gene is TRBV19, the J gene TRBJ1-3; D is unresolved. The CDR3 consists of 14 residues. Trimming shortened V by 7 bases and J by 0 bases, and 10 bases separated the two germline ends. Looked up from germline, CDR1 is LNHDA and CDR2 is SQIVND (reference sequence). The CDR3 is CASTPRDSGNTIYF. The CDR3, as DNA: TGTGCCAGTACCCCGAGAGACTCTGGAAACACCATATATTTT.

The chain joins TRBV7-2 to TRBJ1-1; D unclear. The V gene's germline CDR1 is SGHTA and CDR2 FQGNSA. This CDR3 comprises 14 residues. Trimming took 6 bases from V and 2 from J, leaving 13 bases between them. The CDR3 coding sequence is TGTGCCAGCAGACAAATCCAGGAAAACACTGAAGCTTTCTTT. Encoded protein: CASRQIQENTEAFF.

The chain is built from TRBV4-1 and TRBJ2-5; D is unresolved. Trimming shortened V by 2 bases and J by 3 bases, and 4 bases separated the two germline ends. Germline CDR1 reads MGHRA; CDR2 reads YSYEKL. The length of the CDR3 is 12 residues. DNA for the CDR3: TGCGCCAGCAGCCAACCAAAAGAGACCCAGTACTTC. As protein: CASSQPKETQYF.

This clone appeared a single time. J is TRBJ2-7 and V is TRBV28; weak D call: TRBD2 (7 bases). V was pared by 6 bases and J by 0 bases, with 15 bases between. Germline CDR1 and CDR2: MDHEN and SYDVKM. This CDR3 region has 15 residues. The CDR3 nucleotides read TGTGCCAGCAGGCTAGGGGGGGGGAGCTCCTACGAGCAGTACTTC. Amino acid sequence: CASRLGGGSSYEQYF.

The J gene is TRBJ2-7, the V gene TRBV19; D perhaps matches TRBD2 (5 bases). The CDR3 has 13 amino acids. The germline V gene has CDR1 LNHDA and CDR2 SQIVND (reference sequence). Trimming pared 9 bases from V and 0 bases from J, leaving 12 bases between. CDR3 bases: TGTGCCAGCGGCCCAGCGGCCTCCTACGAGCAGTACTTC. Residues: CASGPAASYEQYF.

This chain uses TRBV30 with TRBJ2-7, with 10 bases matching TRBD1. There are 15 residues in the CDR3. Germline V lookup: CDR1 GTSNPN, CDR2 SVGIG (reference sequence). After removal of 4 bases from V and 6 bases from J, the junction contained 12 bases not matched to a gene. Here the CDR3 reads CAWTFPGQGIGEQYF. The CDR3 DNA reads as TGTGCCTGGACCTTTCCGGGACAGGGGATCGGCGAGCAGTACTTC. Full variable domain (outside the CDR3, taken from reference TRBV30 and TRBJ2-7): SQTIHQWPATLVQPVGSPLSLECTVEGTSNPNLYWYRQAAGRGLQLLFYSVGIGQISSEVPQNLSASRPQDRQFILSSKKLLLSDSGFYLCAWTFPGQGIGEQYFGPGTRLTVT.

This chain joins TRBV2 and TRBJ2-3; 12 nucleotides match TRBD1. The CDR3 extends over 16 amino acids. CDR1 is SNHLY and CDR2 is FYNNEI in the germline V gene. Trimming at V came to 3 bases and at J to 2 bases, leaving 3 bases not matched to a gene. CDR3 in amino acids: CASSDVGQGATDTQYF. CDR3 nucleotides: TGTGCCAGCAGTGACGTGGGACAGGGGGCCACAGATACGCAGTATTTT.

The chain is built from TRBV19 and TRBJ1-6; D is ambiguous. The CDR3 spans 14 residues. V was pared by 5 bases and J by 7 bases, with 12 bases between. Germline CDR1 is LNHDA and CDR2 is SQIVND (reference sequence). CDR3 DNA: TGTGCCAGTAGTCAGAGGGAGATCAATTCACCCCTCCACTTT. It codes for CASSQREINSPLHF.

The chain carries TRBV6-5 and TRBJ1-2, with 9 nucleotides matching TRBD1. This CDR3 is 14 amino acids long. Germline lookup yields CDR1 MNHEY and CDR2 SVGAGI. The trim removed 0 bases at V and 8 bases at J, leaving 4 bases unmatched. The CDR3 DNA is TGTGCCAGCAGTTACTCCACAGGGGGCGACGGCTACACCTTC. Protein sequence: CASSYSTGGDGYTF.

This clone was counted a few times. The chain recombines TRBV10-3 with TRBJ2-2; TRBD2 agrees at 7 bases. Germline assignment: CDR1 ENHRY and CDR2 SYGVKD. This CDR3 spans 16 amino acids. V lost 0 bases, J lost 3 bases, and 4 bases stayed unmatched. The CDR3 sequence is CAISESTGGYTGELFF. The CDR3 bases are TGTGCCATCAGTGAGTCGACCGGGGGGTACACCGGGGAGCTGTTTTTT.

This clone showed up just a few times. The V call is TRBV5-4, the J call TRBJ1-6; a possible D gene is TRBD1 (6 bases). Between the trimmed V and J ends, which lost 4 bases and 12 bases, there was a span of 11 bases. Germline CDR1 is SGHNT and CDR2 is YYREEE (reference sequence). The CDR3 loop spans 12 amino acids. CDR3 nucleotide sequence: TGTGCCAGCAGCAGCCAGGGGTTACCCCTCCACTTT. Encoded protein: CASSSQGLPLHF.

The CDR3 sequence: CASRNRGNEKLFF. CDR3 DNA: TGCGCCAGCAGGAACAGGGGTAATGAAAAACTGTTTTTT. The chain has TRBV5-1 and TRBJ1-4; 7 bases map to TRBD1. V shed 5 bases and J 4 bases; nucleotides not matched to a gene: 2. Germline-derived CDR1 and CDR2 are SGHRS and YFSETQ. The CDR3 extends over 13 amino acids.

The CDR3 nucleotides read TGTGCCAGTAGTATCTCCCTAGCGGGGGCCCAAGAGACCCAGTACTTC. This gives the protein CASSISLAGAQETQYF. This sequence joins TRBV19 and TRBJ2-5, with 10 bases identical to TRBD2. Germline trimming cut 3 bases from V and 1 base from J; bases unmatched to any gene: 5. Looked up from germline, CDR1 is LNHDA and CDR2 is SQIVND (reference sequence). CDR3 length equals 16 residues.

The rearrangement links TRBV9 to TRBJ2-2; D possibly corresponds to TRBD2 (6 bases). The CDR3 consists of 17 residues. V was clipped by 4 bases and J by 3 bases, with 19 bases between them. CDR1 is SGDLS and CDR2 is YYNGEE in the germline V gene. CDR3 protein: CASSPRGGEVDTGELFF. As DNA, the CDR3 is TGTGCCAGCAGCCCAAGGGGTGGGGAGGTGGACACCGGGGAGCTGTTTTTT. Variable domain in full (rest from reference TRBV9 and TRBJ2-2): DSGVTQTPKHLITATGQRVTLRCSPRSGDLSVYWYQQSLDQGLQFLIQYYNGEERAKGNILERFSAQQFPDLHSELNLSSLELGDSALYFCASSPRGGEVDTGELFFGEGSRLTVL.

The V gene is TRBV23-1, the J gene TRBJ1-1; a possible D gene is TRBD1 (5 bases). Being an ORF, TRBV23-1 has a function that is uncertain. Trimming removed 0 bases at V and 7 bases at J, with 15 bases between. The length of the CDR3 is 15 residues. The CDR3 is CASSQSSGGDLEAFF. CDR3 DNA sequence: TGCGCCAGCAGTCAATCGTCCGGAGGGGACCTTGAAGCTTTCTTT.

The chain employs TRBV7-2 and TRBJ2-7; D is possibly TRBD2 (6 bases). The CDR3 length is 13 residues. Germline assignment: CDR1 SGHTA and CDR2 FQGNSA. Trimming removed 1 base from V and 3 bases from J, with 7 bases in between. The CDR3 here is CASSLVGGYEQYF. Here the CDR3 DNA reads TGTGCCAGCAGCTTAGTGGGAGGCTACGAGCAGTACTTC.

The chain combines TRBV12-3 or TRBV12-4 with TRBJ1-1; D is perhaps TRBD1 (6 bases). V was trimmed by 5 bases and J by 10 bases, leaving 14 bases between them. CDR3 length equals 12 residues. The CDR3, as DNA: TGTGCCAGCAGTCCACAGGGATCTGGAGCTTTCTTT. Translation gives CASSPQGSGAFF.

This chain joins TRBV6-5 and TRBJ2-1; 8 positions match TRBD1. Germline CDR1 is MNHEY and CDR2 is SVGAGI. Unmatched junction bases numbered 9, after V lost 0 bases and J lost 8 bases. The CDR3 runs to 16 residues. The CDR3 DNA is TGTGCCAGCAGTTACTCGGCCAGGGGGCCGGGGGATGAGCAGTTCTTC. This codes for CASSYSARGPGDEQFF.

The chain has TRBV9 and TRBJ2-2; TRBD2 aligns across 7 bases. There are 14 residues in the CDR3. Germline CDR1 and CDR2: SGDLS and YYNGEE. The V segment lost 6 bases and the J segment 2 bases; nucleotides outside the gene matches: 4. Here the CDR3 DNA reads TGTGCCAGCATGGGCGGGGGAAACACCGGGGAGCTGTTTTTT. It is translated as CASMGGGNTGELFF.